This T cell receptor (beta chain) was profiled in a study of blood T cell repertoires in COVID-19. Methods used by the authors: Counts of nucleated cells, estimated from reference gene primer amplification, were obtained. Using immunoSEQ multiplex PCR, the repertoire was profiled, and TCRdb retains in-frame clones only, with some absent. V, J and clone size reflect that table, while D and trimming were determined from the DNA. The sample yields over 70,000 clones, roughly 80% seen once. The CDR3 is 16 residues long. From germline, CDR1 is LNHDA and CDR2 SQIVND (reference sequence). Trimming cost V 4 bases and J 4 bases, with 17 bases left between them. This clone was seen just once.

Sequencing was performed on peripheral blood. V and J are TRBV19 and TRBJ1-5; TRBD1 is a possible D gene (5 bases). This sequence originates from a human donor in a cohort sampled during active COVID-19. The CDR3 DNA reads TGTGCCAGTAGTACCCATTGGGCAGGGCAAAATCAGCCCCAGCATTTT. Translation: CASSTHWAGQNQPQHF.